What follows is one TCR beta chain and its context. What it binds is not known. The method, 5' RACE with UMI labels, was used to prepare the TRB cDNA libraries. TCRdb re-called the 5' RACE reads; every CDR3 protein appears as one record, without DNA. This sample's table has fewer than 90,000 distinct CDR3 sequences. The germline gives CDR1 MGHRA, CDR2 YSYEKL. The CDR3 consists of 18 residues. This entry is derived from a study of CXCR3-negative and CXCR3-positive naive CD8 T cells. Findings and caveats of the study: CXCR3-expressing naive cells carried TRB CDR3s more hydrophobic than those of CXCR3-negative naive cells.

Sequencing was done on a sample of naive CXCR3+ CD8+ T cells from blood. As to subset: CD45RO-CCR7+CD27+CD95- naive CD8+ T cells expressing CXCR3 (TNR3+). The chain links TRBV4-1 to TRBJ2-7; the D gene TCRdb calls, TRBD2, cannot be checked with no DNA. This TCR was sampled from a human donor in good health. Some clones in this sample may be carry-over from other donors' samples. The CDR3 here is CASSQDGEGSGSSYEQYF.